This TCR beta chain was sequenced during a study of cytomegalovirus exposure and HLA in healthy donors. Findings of the study overall: Among TCR beta chains of equal frequency, HLA-associated ones were more clonally expanded in a later analysis. DRB1 showed the most TCR associations and HLA-C the fewest in a later analysis, as rates varied by HLA locus. Immune exposure was documented only through CMV serostatus.

13 Jbeta primers and 60 Vbeta primers were used for the PCR. The protocol was immunoSEQ multiplex PCR, while the TCRdb copy is restricted to in-frame clones and leaves out a portion. Altogether tens of thousands of clones are present, around four fifths being singletons, with the ten largest covering about 1.4%. The germline gives CDR1 MDHEN, CDR2 SYDVKM. V lost 4 bases to trimming and J lost 8 bases, with 23 bases between them. The CDR3 is made up of 16 amino acids. This clone showed up just once. Its specificity is not known. The chain recombines TRBV28 with TRBJ1-2; TRBD1 is a possible D gene (6 bases). Sequencing was performed on PBMCs. The sequence was obtained from a male donor in good health and CMV-seronegative. The CDR3 region is CASSSPRRTGLFGYTF. The CDR3 region has the DNA TGTGCCAGCAGTTCTCCCCGACGAACAGGGCTTTTCGGCTACACCTTC.